This record looks at one T cell receptor beta chain sequence and its context. The target antigen is unknown. There are 17 residues in the CDR3. V dropped 5 bases and J dropped 4; count of bases not matched to a gene: 16. This entry comes from a study of post-analysis software for immune sequencing data. Overall study findings and caveats: TRBV5-6, TRBV5-1 and TRBV20-1 were among 4 or 5 TRBV segments more frequent in patients than controls. Controls significantly exceeded multiple sclerosis patients in normalized Chao1 diversity.

Prepared libraries of TCR beta cDNA carried unique molecular identifiers. TCRdb used MiXCR to reprocess the PCR reads, holding one entry per CDR3 protein. The sample holds 650,000 to 900,000 distinct CDR3 sequences, about 43% seen once. Sequencing was carried out using blood. The sequence was obtained from a girl aged 5 to 17 with multiple sclerosis. V usage is TRBV12-3 or TRBV12-4 and J usage is TRBJ2-5, with 7 nucleotides matching TRBD1. The CDR3 loop is CASSDRQGVGPGETQYF. The CDR3 region has the DNA TGTGCCAGCAGTGATCGACAGGGAGTGGGGCCCGGAGAGACCCAGTACTTC.